These 4 T cell receptor beta chains originate from one sample sequenced in a study. TRBV12-4/TRBJ1-2 clonotypes were amplified with adaptor-ligated barcode primers. TCRdb analysed the multiplex PCR reads with MiXCR anew, one entry per CDR3 protein. The sample holds a few hundred distinct CDR3 sequences, more than 20% seen once. Cells sorted as Tregs were CD4+, CD25+ and CD127-/low. The sequencing sample was made of tumor-infiltrating Tregs sorted from the breast tumor. Receptor source: a female donor with breast cancer.

This clonotype is large in the sample. V usage is TRBV12-3 or TRBV12-4 and J usage is TRBJ1-2; D is uncertain. The CDR3 sequence is 10 residues long. Trimming removed 8 bases at V and 11 bases at J, with 12 bases between. CDR3 region: CASSPGPYTF. The CDR3 DNA reads as TGTGCCAGCTCCCCAGGACCTTACACCTTC.

The chain employs TRBV12-3 or TRBV12-4 and TRBJ1-2; possible D gene TRBD1, 6 bases. Trimming cost V 5 bases and J 7 bases, with 17 bases left between them. This CDR3 is 14 amino acids long. The CDR3 DNA reads as TGTGCCAGCAGTCCCAGATTACAGGGAGGTGGCTACACCTTC. This sequence encodes CASSPRLQGGGYTF.

This clonotype is large (0.1 to 1%) by share. V usage is TRBV12-3 or TRBV12-4 and J usage is TRBJ1-2, with D uncertain. The CDR3 length is 15 residues. V was trimmed by 6 bases and J by 8 bases, leaving 22 bases between them. CDR3 in DNA: TGTGCCAGCAGCCCCATCAGATTGCGGCGCGACGGCTACACCTTC. Translation gives CASSPIRLRRDGYTF.

This clonotype was seen at least ten times. It may be a read error: a sequence one base away is much more abundant. The chain links TRBV12-3 or TRBV12-4 to TRBJ1-2; 8 positions match TRBD1. The V and J ends lost 6 bases and 4 bases, in that order; junction bases with no gene match: 10. This CDR3 contains 15 residues. The CDR3 spells CASSRDRIDFYGYTF. The CDR3 DNA sequence: TGTGCCAGCAGCAGGGACAGGATCGATTTCTATGGCTACACCTTC.